These T cell receptor beta chains were read from a single sample in a study of vaccination and CD4 T cells after COVID-19. In TCRdb, the PCR reads were re-called with MiXCR into one record per CDR3 protein. This table holds about 20,000 distinct CDR3 sequences, around half found once. Their cognate antigens are unknown. The source material was CD4+ T cells from blood, cultured in vitro, sampled before SARS-CoV-2 vaccination. The receptors were sampled from a human donor who had recovered from COVID-19. CDR3s include the opening cysteine and the closing phenylalanine or tryptophan. Fields, in order: D gene, J gene, V gene, clone size, CDR3 DNA, CDR3 protein. D genes are given only for firm matches. Expanded clones get a size class; other rows say once, few or many, or leave the size out.

D: .; J: TRBJ2-1; V: TRBV2; size: .; DNA: TGTGCCAGCAGTGAATGGGCTTCGGCAGCATACAATGAGCAGTTCTTC; CDR3: CASSEWASAAYNEQFF
D: TRBD2; J: TRBJ2-3; V: TRBV20-1; size: .; DNA: TGCAGTGCTGGCGTAGCGGGATCTAGCACAGATACGCAGTATTTT; CDR3: CSAGVAGSSTDTQYF
D: .; J: TRBJ1-2; V: TRBV6-1; size: medium-sized; DNA: TGTGCCAGCAGTGAAAGGGGGGACTATGGCTACACCTTC; CDR3: CASSERGDYGYTF
D: .; J: TRBJ2-7; V: TRBV2; size: .; DNA: TGTGCCAGCAGTGTCCGCGCGCCGTTGGAGCAGTACTTC; CDR3: CASSVRAPLEQYF
D: TRBD1; J: TRBJ1-1; V: TRBV19; size: .; DNA: TGTGCCAGTAGTATAGGCGGGACAGGGAACACTGAAGCTTTCTTT; CDR3: CASSIGGTGNTEAFF
D: .; J: TRBJ1-2; V: TRBV19; size: .; DNA: TGTGCCAGTAGTATTTCAACTAACTATGGCTACACCTTC; CDR3: CASSISTNYGYTF
D: .; J: TRBJ1-6; V: TRBV6-1; size: few; DNA: TGTGCCAGCAGCTCCGACAGGTCTTCCTCCTATAATTCACCCCTCCACTTT; CDR3: CASSSDRSSSYNSPLHF
D: .; J: TRBJ2-2; V: TRBV19; size: .; DNA: TGTGCCAGTACCTCGGTGACGGGCACCGGGGAGCTGTTTTTT; CDR3: CASTSVTGTGELFF
D: .; J: TRBJ1-1; V: TRBV5-1; size: .; DNA: TGCGCCAGCAGCTTGGATCATCCGGGGGCTGAAGCTTTCTTT; CDR3: CASSLDHPGAEAFF
D: .; J: TRBJ1-1; V: TRBV20-1; size: few; DNA: TGCAGTGCTAGAGATCCGGCAGGGGCCATGAACACTGAAGCTTTCTTT; CDR3: CSARDPAGAMNTEAFF
D: TRBD1; J: TRBJ2-7; V: TRBV19; size: .; DNA: TGTGCCAGTAGTATCGGAGGACAGGCCTACGAGCAGTACTTC; CDR3: CASSIGGQAYEQYF
D: TRBD2; J: TRBJ2-7; V: TRBV28; size: few; DNA: TGTGCCAGCAGCCCCCGGACTAGCGGTCCTCGCGAGCAGTACTTC; CDR3: CASSPRTSGPREQYF
D: TRBD1; J: TRBJ2-3; V: TRBV6-2/TRBV6-3; size: .; DNA: TGTGCCAGCAGGGAGCTGGGGACAGGAGTAGATACGCAGTATTTT; CDR3: CASRELGTGVDTQYF
D: .; J: TRBJ1-1; V: TRBV7-2; size: .; DNA: TGTGCCAGCAGCTTGATGGGACGGCAGAACACTGAAGCTTTCTTT; CDR3: CASSLMGRQNTEAFF
D: .; J: TRBJ1-5; V: TRBV12-3/TRBV12-4; size: .; DNA: TGTGCCAGCAGTTTAGGAGTTCCCAATCAGCCCCAGCATTTT; CDR3: CASSLGVPNQPQHF
D: TRBD2; J: TRBJ2-7; V: TRBV12-3/TRBV12-4; size: .; DNA: TGTGCCAGCAGTCTGACTAGCGGGAGAGCCTACGAGCAGTACTTC; CDR3: CASSLTSGRAYEQYF
D: TRBD2; J: TRBJ2-3; V: TRBV20-1; size: few; DNA: TGCAGTGCCCAGAGAGCGGGACGCACAGATACGCAGTATTTT; CDR3: CSAQRAGRTDTQYF
D: TRBD1; J: TRBJ1-2; V: TRBV28; size: few; DNA: TGTGCCAGCAGTCGGTTGGGGGACAGGGGCTATGGCTACACCTTC; CDR3: CASSRLGDRGYGYTF
D: .; J: TRBJ2-3; V: TRBV2; size: .; DNA: TGTGCCAGCAAGGGCTCTAGCACAGATACGCAGTATTTT; CDR3: CASKGSSTDTQYF
D: TRBD1; J: TRBJ2-5; V: TRBV19; size: .; DNA: TGTGCCAGTAGTCAGGGACAGTCAGAGACCCAGTACTTC; CDR3: CASSQGQSETQYF